A single sample is the source of the 7 T cell receptor beta chains below, sequenced in a study of shared clonotypes between healthy human individuals. CD45RO-negative, CCR7-selected cells formed the naive CD8 fraction, which excluded terminally differentiated effector memory CD45RA+ cells. The assay was immunoSEQ multiplex PCR, and TCRdb's table has in-frame clones only and misses some. The table lists about 2.1 million clones, roughly 91% of them singletons. The specimen sequenced was naive CD8+ T cells from PBMCs. The receptors come from a man between 18 and 29 years old in good health. Some clones in this sample may be carry-over from other donors' samples.

V usage is TRBV5-6 and J usage is TRBJ1-2; D is unresolved. Per germline, CDR1 SGHDT and CDR2 YYEEEE. This CDR3 region has 12 residues. V was shortened by 4 bases and J by 4 bases, with 8 bases between the two germline ends. The CDR3: CASSPDSYGYTF. The CDR3 DNA reads as TGTGCCAGCAGCCCGGATTCCTATGGCTACACCTTC. Full variable domain (missing parts from reference TRBV5-6 and TRBJ1-2): DAGVTQSPTHLIKTRGQQVTLRCSPKSGHDTVSWYQQALGQGPQFIFQYYEEEERQRGNFPDRFSGHQFPNYSSELNVNALLLGDSALYLCASSPDSYGYTFGSGTRLTVV.

The gene calls are TRBV4-1 and TRBJ1-2; 7 nucleotides line up with TRBD1. V lost 1 base to trimming and J lost 5 bases; unmatched junction nucleotides: 7. CDR1 MGHRA and CDR2 YSYEKL come from the germline V gene. This CDR3 spans 15 amino acids. CDR3 residues: CASSQATGALYGYTF. The DNA of the CDR3 is TGCGCCAGCAGCCAAGCTACAGGGGCTTTGTATGGCTACACCTTC.

The rearrangement links TRBV2 to TRBJ2-3; D is uncertain. CDR3 length equals 13 residues. The V end was cut by 6 bases, the J end by 4 bases, with 11 bases between. Germline CDR1 is SNHLY and CDR2 is FYNNEI. The CDR3 DNA is TGTGCCAGCAGCGAACGAGAGCCAGATACGCAGTATTTT. This translates into CASSEREPDTQYF.

Comment on this clone: The sample contains more than one DNA sequence encoding this CDR3. The chain has TRBV27 and TRBJ2-1; no firm D call. From germline, CDR1 is MNHEY and CDR2 SMNVEV (reference sequence). V lost 4 bases to trimming and J lost 0 bases, with 10 bases between them. This CDR3 spans 15 amino acids. The CDR3 sequence: CASSSSLSSYNEQFF. Written as DNA, the CDR3 is TGTGCCAGCAGTTCCAGTCTAAGCTCCTACAATGAGCAGTTCTTC.

This clone has only a few counts. The rearrangement joins TRBV27 to TRBJ2-2; D uncertain. This CDR3 has 14 amino acids. V lost 4 bases to trimming and J lost 3 bases, with 9 bases between them. The germline V gene encodes CDR1 MNHEY and CDR2 SMNVEV (reference sequence). The CDR3 protein is CASSSTQYTGELFF. Written as DNA, the CDR3 is TGTGCCAGCAGTTCAACCCAATACACCGGGGAGCTGTTTTTT.

This chain connects TRBV13 to TRBJ2-5, with 10 bases identical to TRBD2. V lost 4 bases, J lost 5 bases, and 7 bases stayed unmatched. Germline CDR1 reads PRHDT; CDR2 reads FYEKMQ (reference sequence). This CDR3 contains 15 residues. The DNA for the CDR3 is TGTGCCAGCAGCTCATGGACTAGCGGTCGGGAGACCCAGTACTTC. Protein sequence: CASSSWTSGRETQYF.

The chain has TRBV7-8 and TRBJ2-3, with 14 nucleotides matching TRBD2. The trim removed 5 bases at V and 4 bases at J, leaving 8 bases unmatched. Germline V gene lookup returns CDR1 SGHVS and CDR2 FQNEAQ. The CDR3 covers 17 residues. The CDR3 nucleotides are TGTGCCAGCAGCCGAGGGACTAGCGGGAGATTACCAGATACGCAGTATTTT. Protein product: CASSRGTSGRLPDTQYF.